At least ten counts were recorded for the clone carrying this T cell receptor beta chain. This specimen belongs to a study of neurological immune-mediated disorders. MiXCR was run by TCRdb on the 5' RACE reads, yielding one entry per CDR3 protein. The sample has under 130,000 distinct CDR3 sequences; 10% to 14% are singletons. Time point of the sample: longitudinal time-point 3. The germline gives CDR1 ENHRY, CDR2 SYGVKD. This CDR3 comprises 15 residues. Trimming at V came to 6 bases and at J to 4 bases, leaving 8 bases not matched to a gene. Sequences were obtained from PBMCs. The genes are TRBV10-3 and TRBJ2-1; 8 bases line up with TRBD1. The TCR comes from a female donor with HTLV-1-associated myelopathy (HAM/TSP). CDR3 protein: CAIRNARQGYNEQFF. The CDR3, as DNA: TGTGCCATCAGGAACGCACGACAGGGGTACAATGAGCAGTTCTTC.